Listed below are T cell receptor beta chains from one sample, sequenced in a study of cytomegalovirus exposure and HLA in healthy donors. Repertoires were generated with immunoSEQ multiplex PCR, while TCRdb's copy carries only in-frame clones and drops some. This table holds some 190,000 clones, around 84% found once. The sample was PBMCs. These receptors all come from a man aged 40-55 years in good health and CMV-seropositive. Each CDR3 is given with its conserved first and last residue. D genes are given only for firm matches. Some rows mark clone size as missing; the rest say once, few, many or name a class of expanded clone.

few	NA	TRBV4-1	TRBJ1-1	CASSSRGAYEAFF	TGCGCCAGCAGCTCCAGGGGTGCATATGAAGCTTTCTTT
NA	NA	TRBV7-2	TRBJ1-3	CASSTRRRVAGNTIYF	TGTGCCAGCAGCACGCGTAGACGGGTAGCTGGAAACACCATATATTTT
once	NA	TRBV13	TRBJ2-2	CASSPQGNTGELFF	TGTGCCAGCAGCCCACAGGGTAACACCGGGGAGCTGTTTTTT
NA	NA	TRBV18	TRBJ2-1	CASSVTGTNEQFF	TGTGCCAGCTCAGTAACAGGGACGAATGAGCAGTTCTTC
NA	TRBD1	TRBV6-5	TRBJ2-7	CASRDRDSAYEQYF	TGTGCCAGCCGGGACCGGGACAGCGCCTACGAGCAGTACTTC
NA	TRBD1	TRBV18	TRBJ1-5	CASSLQGNSNQPQHF	TGTGCCAGCTCACTACAGGGGAATAGCAATCAGCCCCAGCATTTT
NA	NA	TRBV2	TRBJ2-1	CASSRGSYNEQFF	TGTGCCAGCAGCAGGGGCTCCTACAATGAGCAGTTCTTC
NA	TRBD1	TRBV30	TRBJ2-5	CAWDFGQGQETQYF	TGTGCCTGGGACTTTGGACAGGGCCAAGAGACCCAGTACTTC
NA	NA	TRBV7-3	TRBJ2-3	CASSPLRSRTDTQYF	TGTGCCAGCAGCCCCCTGCGGAGCCGCACAGATACGCAGTATTTT
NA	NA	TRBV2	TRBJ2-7	CASSPPLAHEQYF	TGTGCCAGCAGTCCCCCCCTCGCGCACGAGCAGTACTTC
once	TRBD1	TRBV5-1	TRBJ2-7	CASSLGWTGTHEQYF	TGCGCCAGCAGCTTGGGGTGGACAGGGACCCACGAGCAGTACTTC
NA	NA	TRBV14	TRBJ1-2	CASSQQQLLPNYGYTF	TGTGCCAGCAGCCAACAACAGCTACTTCCCAACTATGGCTACACCTTC
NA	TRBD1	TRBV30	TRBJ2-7	CAWDPTGRNEQYF	TGTGCCTGGGATCCGACAGGGCGTAACGAGCAGTACTTC
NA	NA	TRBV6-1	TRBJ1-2	CASSPDRDYGYTF	TGTGCCAGCAGTCCGGACAGAGACTATGGCTACACCTTC